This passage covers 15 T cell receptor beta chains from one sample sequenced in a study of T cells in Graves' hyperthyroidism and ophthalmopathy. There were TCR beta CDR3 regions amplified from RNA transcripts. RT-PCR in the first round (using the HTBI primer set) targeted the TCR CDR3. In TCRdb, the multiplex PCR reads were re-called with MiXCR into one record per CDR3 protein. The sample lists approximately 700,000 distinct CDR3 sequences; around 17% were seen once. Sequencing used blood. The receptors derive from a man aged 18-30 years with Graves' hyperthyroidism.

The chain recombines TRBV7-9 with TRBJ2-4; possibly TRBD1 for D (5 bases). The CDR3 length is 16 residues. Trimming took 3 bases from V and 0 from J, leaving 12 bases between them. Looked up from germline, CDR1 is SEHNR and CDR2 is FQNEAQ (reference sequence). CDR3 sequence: CASSFDRRLAKNIQYF. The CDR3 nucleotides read TGTGCCAGCAGCTTTGACAGAAGATTAGCCAAAAACATTCAGTACTTC.

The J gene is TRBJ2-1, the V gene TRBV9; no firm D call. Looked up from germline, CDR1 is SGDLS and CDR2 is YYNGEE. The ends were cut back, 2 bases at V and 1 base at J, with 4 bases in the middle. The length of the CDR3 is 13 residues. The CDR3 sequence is CASSVYSYNEQFF. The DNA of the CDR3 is TGTGCCAGCAGCGTGTATTCCTACAATGAGCAGTTCTTC. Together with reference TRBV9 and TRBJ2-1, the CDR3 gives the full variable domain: DSGVTQTPKHLITATGQRVTLRCSPRSGDLSVYWYQQSLDQGLQFLIQYYNGEERAKGNILERFSAQQFPDLHSELNLSSLELGDSALYFCASSVYSYNEQFFGPGTRLTVL.

This CDR3 reads CSARDRRNSGNTIYF. The CDR3 nucleotides read TGCAGTGCTAGAGATCGCAGAAACTCTGGAAACACCATATATTTT. The J gene is TRBJ1-3, the V gene TRBV20-1; D is uncertain. CDR3 size: 15 residues. Trimming took off 0 bases at V and 0 bases at J, with 9 bases between the two ends. Germline V CDR1 and CDR2: DFQATT, SNEGSKA (reference sequence).

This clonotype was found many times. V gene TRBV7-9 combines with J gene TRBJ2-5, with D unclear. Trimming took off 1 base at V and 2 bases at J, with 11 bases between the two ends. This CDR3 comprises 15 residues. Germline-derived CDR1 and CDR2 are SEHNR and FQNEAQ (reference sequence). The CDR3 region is CASSLGAALQETQYF. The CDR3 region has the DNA TGTGCCAGCAGCTTAGGGGCGGCACTACAAGAGACCCAGTACTTC. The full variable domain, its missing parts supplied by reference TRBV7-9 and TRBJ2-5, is DTGVSQNPRHKITKRGQNVTFRCDPISEHNRLYWYRQTLGQGPEFLTYFQNEAQLEKSRLLSDRFSAERPKGSFSTLEIQRTEQGDSAMYLCASSLGAALQETQYFGPGTRLLVL.

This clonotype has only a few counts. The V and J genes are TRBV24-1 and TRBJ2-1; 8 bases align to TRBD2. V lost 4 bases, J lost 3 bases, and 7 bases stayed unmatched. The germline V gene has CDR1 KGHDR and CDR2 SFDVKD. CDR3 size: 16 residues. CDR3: CATSDRSGGFYNEQFF. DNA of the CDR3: TGTGCCACCAGTGACCGGAGCGGGGGCTTCTACAATGAGCAGTTCTTC.

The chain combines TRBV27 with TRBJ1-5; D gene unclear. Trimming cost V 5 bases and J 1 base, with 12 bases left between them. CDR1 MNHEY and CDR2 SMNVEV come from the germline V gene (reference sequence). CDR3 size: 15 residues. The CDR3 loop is CASSLGQTSNQPQHF. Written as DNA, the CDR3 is TGTGCCAGCAGTCTCGGGCAGACCAGCAATCAGCCCCAGCATTTT.

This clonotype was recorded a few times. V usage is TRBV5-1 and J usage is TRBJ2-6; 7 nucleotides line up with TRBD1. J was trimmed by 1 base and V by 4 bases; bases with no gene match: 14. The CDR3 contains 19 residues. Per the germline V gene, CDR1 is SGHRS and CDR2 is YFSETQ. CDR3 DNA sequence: TGCGCCAGCAGCACCTCGGCACAGGGGTCAACTTCTGGGGCCAACGTCCTGACTTTC. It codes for CASSTSAQGSTSGANVLTF.

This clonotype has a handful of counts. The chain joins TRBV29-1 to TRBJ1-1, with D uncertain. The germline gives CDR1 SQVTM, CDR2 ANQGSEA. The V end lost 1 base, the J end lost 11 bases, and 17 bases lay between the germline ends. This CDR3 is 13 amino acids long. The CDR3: CSVEVRAGLGAFF. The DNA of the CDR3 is TGCAGCGTTGAAGTTAGGGCAGGCCTAGGGGCTTTCTTT.

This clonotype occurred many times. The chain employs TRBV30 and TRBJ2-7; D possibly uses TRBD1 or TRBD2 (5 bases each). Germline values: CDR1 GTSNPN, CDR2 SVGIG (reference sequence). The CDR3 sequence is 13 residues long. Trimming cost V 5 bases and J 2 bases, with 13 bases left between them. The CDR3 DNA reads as TGTGCCTGGGCCTGGCAGGGACCCTACGAGCAGTACTTC. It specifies CAWAWQGPYEQYF.

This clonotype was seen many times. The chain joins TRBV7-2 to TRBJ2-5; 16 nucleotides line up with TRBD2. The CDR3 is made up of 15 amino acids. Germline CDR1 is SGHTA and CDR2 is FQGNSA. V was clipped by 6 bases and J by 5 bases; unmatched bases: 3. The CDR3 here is CASRKGLAGGETQYF. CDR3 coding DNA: TGTGCCAGCAGGAAGGGACTAGCGGGGGGGGAGACCCAGTACTTC.

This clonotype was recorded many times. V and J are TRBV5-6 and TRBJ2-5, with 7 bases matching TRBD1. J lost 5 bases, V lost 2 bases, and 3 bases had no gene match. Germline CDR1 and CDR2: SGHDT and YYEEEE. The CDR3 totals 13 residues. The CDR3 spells CASSFGQAETQYF. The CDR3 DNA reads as TGTGCCAGCAGCTTCGGACAGGCGGAGACCCAGTACTTC.

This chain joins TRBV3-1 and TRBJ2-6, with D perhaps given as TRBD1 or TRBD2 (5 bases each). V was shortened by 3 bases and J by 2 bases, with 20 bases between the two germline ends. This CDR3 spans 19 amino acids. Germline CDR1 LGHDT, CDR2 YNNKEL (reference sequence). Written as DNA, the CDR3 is TGTGCCAGCAGCCAGCGGACCAATCTGAGGGGCCCTGGGGCCAACGTCCTGACTTTC. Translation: CASSQRTNLRGPGANVLTF.

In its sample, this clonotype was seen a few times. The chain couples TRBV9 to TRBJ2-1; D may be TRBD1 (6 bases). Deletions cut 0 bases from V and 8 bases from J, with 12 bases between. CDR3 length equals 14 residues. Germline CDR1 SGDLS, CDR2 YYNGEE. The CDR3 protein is CASSVASRGDEQFF. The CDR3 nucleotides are TGTGCCAGCAGCGTAGCGAGCAGGGGAGATGAGCAGTTCTTC.

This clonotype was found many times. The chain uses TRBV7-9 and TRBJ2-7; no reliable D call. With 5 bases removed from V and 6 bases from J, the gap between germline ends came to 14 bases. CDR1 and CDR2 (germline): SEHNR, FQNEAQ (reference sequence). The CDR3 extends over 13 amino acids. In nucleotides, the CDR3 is TGTGCCAGCAGCGCCGGTAGTGGATTCGAGCAGTACTTC. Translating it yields CASSAGSGFEQYF.

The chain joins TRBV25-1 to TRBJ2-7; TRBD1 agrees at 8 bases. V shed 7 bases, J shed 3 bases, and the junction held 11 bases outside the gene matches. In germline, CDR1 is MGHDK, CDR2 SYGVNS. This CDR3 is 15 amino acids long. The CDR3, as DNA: TGTGCCAGCACCCGAGGACAGGGTTCAAGCTACGAGCAGTACTTC. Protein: CASTRGQGSSYEQYF.